This T cell receptor beta chain is from a study of beta chain features in type 1 diabetes. Study-wide results and limits: Type 1 diabetes patients had TCRB CDR3s that were shorter (moderately but significantly so) in all four CD4+ subsets.

The sequenced template was cDNA made from the entire isolated RNA. Sequenced by immunoSEQ multiplex PCR; TCRdb stores in-frame clones only, minus some. The sample consists of hundreds of thousands of clones, about an eighth of them appearing once. Trimming removed 5 bases from V and 3 bases from J; junction bases left unmatched: 7. Germline lookup yields CDR1 MNHEY and CDR2 SMNVEV (reference sequence). This CDR3 region has 15 residues. This clone was seen a few times. Its antigen is currently unknown. The sequenced material came from naive CD4+ T cells from blood. V is TRBV27 and J is TRBJ2-7, with 10 bases matching TRBD1. This sequence originates from a man between 18 and 29 years old with type 1 diabetes. This chain's CDR3 is CASSRRTGGNYEQYF. CDR3 nucleotide sequence: TGTGCCAGCAGTCGACGGACAGGGGGGAACTACGAGCAGTACTTC.